The next 24 T cell receptor beta chains were all read from a single sample in a study of control samples from healthy donors and cancer patients. Sequencing used immunoSEQ multiplex PCR; TCRdb keeps in-frame clones, though not all of them. This table has approximately 140,000 clones, 94% appearing once. The source material was blood. Source of these receptors: a man aged 35-49 years in good health.

The rearrangement links TRBV3-1 (or the pseudogene TRBV3-2) to TRBJ1-2; 7 nucleotides line up with TRBD1. The CDR3 covers 18 residues. V trimming: 2 bases; J trimming: 1 base; junction bases outside the gene matches: 13. Germline-derived CDR1 and CDR2 are LGHDT and YNNKEL (reference sequence). This CDR3 is CASSQFPFYRGRNYGYTF. CDR3 coding DNA: TGTGCCAGCAGCCAATTCCCCTTCTACAGGGGACGTAACTATGGCTACACCTTC.

This chain joins TRBV15 and TRBJ1-1; no clear D. CDR3 size: 12 residues. The germline V and J ends were trimmed by 1 base and 3 bases, with 3 bases remaining between them. Germline CDR1 reads LNHNV; CDR2 reads YYDKDF (reference sequence). Here the CDR3 DNA reads TGTGCCACCAGCAGAGCTTACACTGAAGCTTTCTTT. Protein: CATSRAYTEAFF.

This clone was recorded once. The chain couples TRBV19 to TRBJ2-7; TRBD2 aligns across 12 bases. This CDR3 comprises 14 residues. CDR1 LNHDA and CDR2 SQIVND come from the germline V gene (reference sequence). The junction had 0 bases not matched to a gene; V was cut back by 4 bases and J by 2 bases. CDR3 coding DNA: TGTGCCAGTAGTAGACTAGCGGGGGCCTACGAGCAGTACTTC. Amino acid sequence: CASSRLAGAYEQYF.

The chain has TRBV27 and TRBJ1-1; D remains ambiguous. The CDR3 spans 14 residues. Trimming pared 3 bases from V and 1 base from J, leaving 9 bases between. CDR1 is MNHEY and CDR2 is SMNVEV in the germline V gene (reference sequence). Here the CDR3 DNA reads TGTGCCAGCAGTTTCGATCCGGGGAACACTGAAGCTTTCTTT. Encoded protein: CASSFDPGNTEAFF.

CDR3 nucleotides: TGTGCCACACCCCCGCGTTCGTCAGAGACCCAGTACTTC. Amino acids: CATPPRSSETQYF. This chain links TRBV19 with TRBJ2-5; D not certain. The CDR3 spans 13 residues. Germline V gene data show CDR1 as LNHDA and CDR2 as SQIVND (reference sequence). V dropped 10 bases and J dropped 4 bases, with 16 bases sitting between them.

The chain joins TRBV6-2 or TRBV6-3 to TRBJ2-7; D gene ambiguous. CDR1 MNHEY and CDR2 SVGEGT come from the germline V gene. Trimming left V 0 bases short and J 2 bases short, with 14 bases between. This CDR3 is 16 amino acids long. CDR3 region: CASSYSSGIRPYEQYF. DNA of the CDR3: TGTGCCAGCAGTTACTCGAGTGGGATCCGCCCCTACGAGCAGTACTTC.

This clone was counted a single time. The V gene is TRBV9, the J gene TRBJ1-4; 7 bases fit TRBD1. Germline CDR1 and CDR2: SGDLS and YYNGEE. Trimming took 3 bases from V and 10 from J; bases not matched to a gene: 3. This CDR3 contains 12 residues. This chain's CDR3 is CASSEGAGKLFF. For the CDR3, the DNA is TGTGCCAGCAGCGAGGGGGCCGGAAAACTGTTTTTT.

This clone was counted a single time. The chain carries TRBV15 and TRBJ1-5, with 7 bases fitting TRBD1. CDR1 is LNHNV, CDR2 YYDKDF, per germline (reference sequence). V trimming: 2 bases; J trimming: 0 bases; junction bases outside the gene matches: 7. The CDR3 extends over 17 amino acids. The CDR3 spells CATSRRKGADSNQPQHF. The CDR3 DNA reads as TGTGCCACCAGCAGAAGAAAGGGGGCCGATAGCAATCAGCCCCAGCATTTT.

The chain joins TRBV28 to TRBJ2-5; TRBD2 agrees at 10 bases. The CDR3 extends over 17 amino acids. Germline values: CDR1 MDHEN, CDR2 SYDVKM. J gave up 7 bases and V 5 bases, and 16 bases lay outside the gene matches. CDR3 loop: CASSPRTSGVPWVTQYF. The CDR3, as DNA: TGTGCCAGCAGTCCTAGGACTAGCGGAGTCCCTTGGGTGACCCAGTACTTC.

This clone was seen only once. The rearrangement uses TRBV6-5 and TRBJ1-6; 8 bases agree with TRBD1. Germline V lookup: CDR1 MNHEY, CDR2 SVGAGI. This CDR3 is 15 amino acids long. J was trimmed by 2 bases and V by 6 bases; bases with no gene match: 3. CDR3 in amino acids: CASRRDRPYNSPLHF. The CDR3, as DNA: TGTGCCAGCAGACGGGACAGGCCCTATAATTCACCCCTCCACTTT.

The chain links TRBV6-1 to TRBJ1-2, with 7 bases lining up with TRBD1. Per germline, CDR1 MNHNS and CDR2 SASEGT. J was trimmed by 0 bases and V by 2 bases; bases with no gene match: 9. This CDR3 has 17 residues. As DNA, the CDR3 is TGTGCCAGCAGTGAACTGGCAGGGGGTCATACTAACTATGGCTACACCTTC. Protein sequence: CASSELAGGHTNYGYTF.

The chain carries TRBV9 and TRBJ1-1; a weak D match, TRBD1 (5 bases). V lost 0 bases to trimming and J lost 1 base, with 10 bases between them. The CDR3 sequence is 15 residues long. Germline V CDR1 and CDR2: SGDLS, YYNGEE. The CDR3 protein is CASSVVGGTNTEAFF. The CDR3 coding sequence is TGTGCCAGCAGCGTAGTAGGCGGGACGAACACTGAAGCTTTCTTT.

V is TRBV18 and J is TRBJ1-1; no reliable D call. Deletions cut 2 bases from V and 0 bases from J, with 13 bases between. The germline gives CDR1 KGHSH, CDR2 LQKENI. The CDR3 has 16 amino acids. The CDR3 protein is CASSPRVSPMNTEAFF. The CDR3 DNA follows: TGTGCCAGCTCACCAAGGGTCAGTCCCATGAACACTGAAGCTTTCTTT. Supplemented by reference TRBV18 and TRBJ1-1, the full variable domain reads NAGVMQNPRHLVRRRGQEARLRCSPMKGHSHVYWYRQLPEEGLKFMVYLQKENIIDESGMPKERFSAEFPKEGPSILRIQQVVRGDSAAYFCASSPRVSPMNTEAFFGQGTRLTVV.

This clone has a single count. This chain uses TRBV28 with TRBJ1-6; no clear D. Germline CDR1 MDHEN, CDR2 SYDVKM. This CDR3 is 16 amino acids long. With 4 bases removed from V and 7 bases from J, the gap between germline ends came to 17 bases. The CDR3 DNA reads TGTGCCAGCAGTTCGCGGATCATTCGGTCGAATTCACCCCTCCACTTT. Amino acids: CASSSRIIRSNSPLHF. The whole variable domain, remainder taken from reference TRBV28 and TRBJ1-6, is DVKVTQSSRYLVKRTGEKVFLECVQDMDHENMFWYRQDPGLGLRLIYFSYDVKMKEKGDIPEGYSVSREKKERFSLILESASTNQTSMYLCASSSRIIRSNSPLHFGNGTRLTVT.

This chain links TRBV6-5 with TRBJ2-5, with D perhaps matching TRBD2 (5 bases). Germline lookup yields CDR1 MNHEY and CDR2 SVGAGI. The V and J ends lost 7 bases and 4 bases respectively, with 13 bases between them. The CDR3 runs 13 residues. CDR3 nucleotides: TGTGCCAGCATCCGGACTTGGGGAGAGACCCAGTACTTC. Its protein product is CASIRTWGETQYF.

The chain uses TRBV10-2 and TRBJ1-4; TRBD1 might be the D (5 bases). Trimming removed 6 bases from V and 4 bases from J, with 18 bases in between. This CDR3 has 16 amino acids. Per germline, CDR1 WSHSY and CDR2 SAAADI. In DNA form, the CDR3 reads TGCGCCAGCAGAAGACCGGGGCCGAGCTTTAATGAAAAACTGTTTTTT. Amino acid sequence: CASRRPGPSFNEKLFF.

The rearrangement links TRBV5-1 to TRBJ2-7; TRBD2 agrees at 11 bases. The germline V gene encodes CDR1 SGHRS and CDR2 YFSETQ. The CDR3 has 15 residues. V trimming: 2 bases; J trimming: 3 bases; junction bases outside the gene matches: 4. The CDR3 region has the DNA TGCGCCAGCAGCTTAGGGACTAGCGGTATCTACGAGCAGTACTTC. As protein: CASSLGTSGIYEQYF. Complete variable domain (other parts from reference TRBV5-1 and TRBJ2-7): KAGVTQTPRYLIKTRGQQVTLSCSPISGHRSVSWYQQTPGQGLQFLFEYFSETQRNKGNFPGRFSGRQFSNSRSEMNVSTLELGDSALYLCASSLGTSGIYEQYFGPGTRLTVT.

The chain carries TRBV6-5 and TRBJ1-1; D unresolved. Germline CDR1 reads MNHEY; CDR2 reads SVGAGI. V was pared by 0 bases and J by 1 base, with 0 bases between. The CDR3 has 12 residues. CDR3 residues: CASSYSNTEAFF. The CDR3 DNA sequence: TGTGCCAGCAGTTACTCGAACACTGAAGCTTTCTTT.

The V and J genes are TRBV5-1 and TRBJ1-4, with D uncertain. Per the germline V gene, CDR1 is SGHRS and CDR2 is YFSETQ. The V and J ends lost 3 bases and 7 bases respectively, with 13 bases between them. There are 14 residues in the CDR3. The CDR3 spells CASSSWMGGEKLFF. As DNA, the CDR3 is TGCGCCAGCAGCTCTTGGATGGGTGGTGAAAAACTGTTTTTT.

The rearrangement joins TRBV25-1 to TRBJ2-5; 8 nucleotides line up with TRBD1. With 4 bases clipped from V and 0 bases from J, the junction kept 4 bases outside the gene matches. The CDR3 runs to 15 residues. CDR1 is MGHDK and CDR2 is SYGVNS in the germline V gene. CDR3 region: CASSALQGDQETQYF. CDR3 nucleotide sequence: TGTGCCAGCAGTGCCTTACAGGGGGACCAAGAGACCCAGTACTTC.

The chain joins TRBV9 to TRBJ1-2, with D perhaps TRBD1 (6 bases). Germline CDR1 reads SGDLS; CDR2 reads YYNGEE. Trimming left V 0 bases short and J 3 bases short, with 6 bases between. CDR3 length: 13 residues. The CDR3 nucleotides are TGTGCCAGCAGCGTAGAGGGGGACTATGGCTACACCTTC. It yields the protein CASSVEGDYGYTF. The variable domain in full, with the rest retrieved from reference TRBV9 and TRBJ1-2, is DSGVTQTPKHLITATGQRVTLRCSPRSGDLSVYWYQQSLDQGLQFLIQYYNGEERAKGNILERFSAQQFPDLHSELNLSSLELGDSALYFCASSVEGDYGYTFGSGTRLTVV.

This chain links TRBV24-1 with TRBJ2-7, with unresolved D. Germline CDR1 and CDR2: KGHDR and SFDVKD. This CDR3 spans 14 amino acids. V lost 7 bases and J 8 bases, leaving 20 bases between the germline ends. The CDR3 region has the DNA TGTGCCACCAGCGCGGCAGATAACCCTACAAAGCAGTACTTC. Amino acid sequence: CATSAADNPTKQYF.

The chain couples TRBV14 to TRBJ2-3; D may be TRBD1 (5 bases). V was pared by 3 bases and J by 4 bases, with 17 bases between. Germline V gene lookup returns CDR1 SGHDN and CDR2 FVKESK. The CDR3 covers 16 residues. CDR3 sequence: CASSQGLHVSADTQYF. The DNA of the CDR3 is TGTGCCAGCAGCCAGGGGCTCCACGTGTCAGCAGATACGCAGTATTTT.

This chain connects TRBV19 to TRBJ1-1; no clear D. V lost 7 bases, J lost 6 bases, and 15 bases lay in between. The CDR3 length is 13 residues. CDR1 and CDR2 (germline): LNHDA, SQIVND (reference sequence). The CDR3 protein is CASKGSGAAEAFF. As DNA, the CDR3 is TGTGCCAGTAAAGGTTCCGGTGCGGCTGAAGCTTTCTTT. The complete variable domain, with remaining parts taken from reference TRBV19 and TRBJ1-1, reads DGGITQSPKYLFRKEGQNVTLSCEQNLNHDAMYWYRQDPGQGLRLIYYSQIVNDFQKGDIAEGYSVSREKKESFPLTVTSAQKNPTAFYLCASKGSGAAEAFFGQGTRLTVV.